This T cell receptor (beta chain) was found in a study of cytomegalovirus exposure and HLA in healthy donors. PCR was performed using 60 Vbeta and 13 Jbeta primers. Repertoires were generated with immunoSEQ multiplex PCR, while TCRdb's copy carries only in-frame clones and drops some. The sample holds 150,000 to 200,000 clones, 70% to 85% seen once. Germline values: CDR1 GTSNPN, CDR2 SVGIG (reference sequence). V was trimmed by 5 bases and J by 2 bases, leaving 17 bases between them. This CDR3 region has 15 residues. As for this clone: Its target is not known.

Broader study findings: According to the study, around 180 TCR beta chains were cytomegalovirus-associated. Most TCR sequences showed up rarely, but some public TCRs showed up in many donors.

These donors, healthy bone marrow donors, were studied. The J gene is TRBJ2-3, the V gene TRBV30; weak D call: TRBD2 (6 bases). The sequence was collected from a man between 40 and 49 years old in good health and CMV-seronegative. The sample comprised PBMCs. CDR3 sequence reads: CAWWFPGLSTDTQYF. The CDR3 DNA reads as TGTGCCTGGTGGTTTCCGGGACTCTCCACAGATACGCAGTATTTT.